The entry below describes one TCR beta chain. The sample holds a few counts of this clone. Its antigen is unknown. Within one base of it there is no much larger clone, and no base qualities were kept. From cysteine to phenylalanine, the CDR3 is 15 amino acids long. Only CDR3 DNA remains: 45 bases, in frame from the first base. Based on the germline V gene (reference sequence), the CDR1 and CDR2 sequences are SGHNT and YYREEE. V lost 1 base and J lost 5 bases, and the count of bases not matched to a germline gene is 6. Whole blood was collected in K2EDTA tubes by collaborating institutions according to the institutions' own protocols. For TCRbeta analysis, collaborator samples were shipped as frozen whole blood, as isolated PBMCs, or as DNA extracted from either sample type. This sample is drawn from a study of blood T cell repertoires in COVID-19 (TCRdb year 2020). Regarding the research as a whole: Collaborator samples came from the United States, Italy and Spain and covered acute and convalescent phases of COVID-19. Sample metadata almost always included a de-identified subject ID, COVID-19 status, age in years and sex. The prospective study material was composed of cDNA or gDNA derived from T cells, B-cell-depleted T cells, or PBMCs. The repertoires were made available in a free public database intended to serve as a resource for research on the immune response to SARS-CoV-2. The samples were drawn from the first 160 participants of the ongoing ImmuneRACE study and from over 950 subjects provided by 6 global collaborators. The dataset comprised deeply sampled blood TCRbeta repertoires from subjects exposed to, actively infected with, or recovered from COVID-19. Where HLA class I and class II types were available, the types were taken from metadata supplied by the sample provider, not from assay-based typing.

What the research found in general, with its limitations: How much clinical and demographic metadata was included differed by source and by participant, and the metadata was provided uncurated.

The immunoSEQ Assay, a bias-controlled multiplex PCR, was used to amplify TCRbeta CDR3 regions from genomic DNA. The original pipeline was this. The number of nucleated cells in each sample was estimated from the amplification of reference gene primers within the assay. Sequence reads were collapsed and filtered to measure the absolute abundance of every unique TCRbeta CDR3 rearrangement. For each sample, productive Simpson clonality was calculated by taking the square root of Simpson's diversity index across productive rearrangements. The clones in this table, taken by TCRdb from immuneACCESS, are in-frame only. Not every clone is retained; where verified, under half of the shortfall comes from an unresolved V gene, and the cause of the rest is unknown. V, J and clone size are those of that table, while D and trimming were read from the DNA. The sample table records more than 80,000 clones; approximately 83% of these occur just once. Clones ranked in the top ten supply about 2% of the sample.

Source material: peripheral blood. The source is an older woman with acute or convalescent COVID-19. The sequence is built from TRBV5-4 and TRBJ1-1; a stretch of 9 junction bases matches TRBD1. At the DNA level, the sequence is TGTGCCAGCAGCTTGCCCGGGACAGGGATGACTGAAGCTTTCTTT. This is translated as CASSLPGTGMTEAFF.